One and the same sample provided the 22 T cell receptor beta chains below, sequenced in a study of TIL therapy for anti-PD-1-resistant metastatic lung cancer. Time point denoted: pre-treatment sample, taken before nivolumab and TIL therapy. The immunoSEQ assay was v3. This table comes from immunoSEQ multiplex PCR, and its TCRdb copy is limited to in-frame clones, with some not included. This table has about 18,000 clones, 83% appearing once. The specimen comprised blood, sampled at baseline. The origin of the receptors is a person aged 25-79 years with non-small cell lung cancer.

The rearrangement links TRBV29-1 to TRBJ2-7; perhaps D is TRBD1 or TRBD2 (5 bases each). This CDR3 is 14 amino acids long. The V gene's germline CDR1 is SQVTM and CDR2 ANQGSEA. Trimming removed 6 bases at V and 3 bases at J, with 18 bases between. DNA of the CDR3: TGCAGCGTCCGGGACCGGGGTGGAGTCTACGAGCAGTACTTC. This encodes CSVRDRGGVYEQYF.

The chain joins TRBV7-2 to TRBJ1-2; 10 nucleotides align to TRBD1. CDR1 is SGHTA, CDR2 FQGNSA, per germline. The V segment lost 5 bases and the J segment 5 bases; nucleotides outside the gene matches: 8. The CDR3 runs to 15 residues. The CDR3 nucleotides are TGTGCCAGCAGCCCCCTGGACAGGGGGAAGTATGGCTACACCTTC. This codes for CASSPLDRGKYGYTF. The entire variable domain, with the rest obtained from reference TRBV7-2 and TRBJ1-2, is as follows: GAGVSQSPSNKVTEKGKDVELRCDPISGHTALYWYRQSLGQGLEFLIYFQGNSAPDKSGLPSDRFSAERTGGSVSTLTIQRTQQEDSAVYLCASSPLDRGKYGYTFGSGTRLTVV.

The chain employs TRBV4-3 and TRBJ2-7; 12 nucleotides agree with TRBD1. Germline V gene data show CDR1 as LGHNA and CDR2 as YSLEER. V gave up 1 base and J gave up 5 bases; unmatched junction bases: 6. The CDR3 loop spans 16 amino acids. In nucleotides, the CDR3 is TGCGCCAGCAGCCAAGGGGTCGGGACAGGGGGCGACGAGCAGTACTTC. Translated, it gives CASSQGVGTGGDEQYF.

The V call is TRBV5-3, the J call TRBJ2-5, with unresolved D. TRBJ2-7 explains the end of the DNA better; the J call may be wrong. TRBV5-3 is an ORF; its function is uncertain. The CDR3 runs 10 residues. CDR3 DNA: TGTGCCAGAAGCGTCCACGAGCAGTACTTC. This codes for CARSVHEQYF.

The chain joins TRBV19 to TRBJ2-5, with 8 bases identical to TRBD1. Germline CDR1 and CDR2: LNHDA and SQIVND (reference sequence). The junction had 0 bases not matched to a gene; V was cut back by 3 bases and J by 3 bases. The CDR3 loop spans 13 amino acids. The CDR3 is CASSMTGEETQYF. The CDR3 bases are TGTGCCAGTAGTATGACAGGGGAAGAGACCCAGTACTTC. The full variable domain, its missing parts supplied by reference TRBV19 and TRBJ2-5, is DGGITQSPKYLFRKEGQNVTLSCEQNLNHDAMYWYRQDPGQGLRLIYYSQIVNDFQKGDIAEGYSVSREKKESFPLTVTSAQKNPTAFYLCASSMTGEETQYFGPGTRLLVL.

The V call is TRBV5-4, the J call TRBJ2-2; a possible D gene is TRBD1 (6 bases). Between the trimmed V and J ends, which lost 2 bases and 1 base, there was a span of 9 bases. Germline CDR1 and CDR2: SGHNT and YYREEE (reference sequence). The CDR3 runs 15 residues. This CDR3 reads CASSLGQMNTGELFF. CDR3 bases: TGTGCCAGCAGCTTAGGACAGATGAACACCGGGGAGCTGTTTTTT.

This clone has only a few counts. The V gene is TRBV25-1, the J gene TRBJ2-7; D not certain. V was pared by 3 bases and J by 9 bases, with 15 bases between. Germline values: CDR1 MGHDK, CDR2 SYGVNS. The CDR3 is 13 residues long. The DNA for the CDR3 is TGTGCCAGCAGTGAGCCAAAGGCCCAAGCGCAGTACTTC. Residues: CASSEPKAQAQYF.

The rearrangement links TRBV9 to TRBJ2-1; 7 bases agree with TRBD2. J gave up 5 bases and V 0 bases, and 5 bases lay outside the gene matches. CDR1 SGDLS and CDR2 YYNGEE come from the germline V gene. The CDR3 totals 15 residues. DNA for the CDR3: TGTGCCAGCAGCGTAGGAAGCGGGGCAAACAATGAGCAGTTCTTC. It is translated as CASSVGSGANNEQFF. The full variable domain, its missing parts supplied by reference TRBV9 and TRBJ2-1, is DSGVTQTPKHLITATGQRVTLRCSPRSGDLSVYWYQQSLDQGLQFLIQYYNGEERAKGNILERFSAQQFPDLHSELNLSSLELGDSALYFCASSVGSGANNEQFFGPGTRLTVL.

The J gene is TRBJ1-4, the V gene TRBV10-3; perhaps TRBD1 as D (6 bases). The V end lost 3 bases, the J end lost 0 bases, and 11 bases lay between the germline ends. CDR3 length: 16 amino acids. Germline V CDR1 and CDR2: ENHRY, SYGVKD. CDR3 sequence reads: CAISERTGSTNEKLFF. In nucleotides, the CDR3 is TGTGCCATCAGTGAACGAACAGGGTCAACTAATGAAAAACTGTTTTTT.

The V call is TRBV5-4, the J call TRBJ2-1; 8 bases align to TRBD2. The CDR3 length is 16 residues. V lost 6 bases to trimming and J lost 5 bases; unmatched junction nucleotides: 13. CDR1 and CDR2 from the germline V gene are SGHNT and YYREEE (reference sequence). The CDR3 sequence: CASTPPGLGRNNEQFF. The DNA for the CDR3 is TGTGCCAGCACCCCCCCGGGACTAGGGCGAAACAATGAGCAGTTCTTC.

V usage is TRBV10-3 and J usage is TRBJ1-2, with D unclear. This CDR3 spans 12 amino acids. Trimming took off 2 bases at V and 5 bases at J, with 6 bases between the two ends. Germline CDR1 reads ENHRY; CDR2 reads SYGVKD. CDR3 sequence: CAISEEGYGYTF. CDR3 DNA sequence: TGTGCCATCAGTGAGGAGGGATATGGCTACACCTTC.

The chain uses TRBV4-2 and TRBJ2-4; D tentatively reads TRBD1 or TRBD2 (5 bases each). This CDR3 is 17 amino acids long. Germline CDR1 LGHNA, CDR2 YNFKEQ. Trimming cost V 0 bases and J 2 bases, with 14 bases left between them. The CDR3 coding sequence is TGTGCCAGCAGCCAAGATGGGGGACCTCTTACCAAAAACATTCAGTACTTC. Its protein is CASSQDGGPLTKNIQYF.

The chain couples TRBV9 to TRBJ2-5, with D maybe TRBD2 (5 bases). CDR3 length: 14 residues. V lost 0 bases, J lost 5 bases, and 11 bases lay in between. From germline, CDR1 is SGDLS and CDR2 YYNGEE. This CDR3 reads CASSVELVGETQYF. The CDR3, as DNA: TGTGCCAGCAGCGTAGAACTAGTAGGGGAGACCCAGTACTTC.

V usage is TRBV6-5 and J usage is TRBJ1-1; D remains ambiguous. This CDR3 spans 13 amino acids. Germline V gene sequence: CDR1 MNHEY, CDR2 SVGAGI. Trimming left V 8 bases short and J 2 bases short, with 12 bases between. CDR3 amino acids: CASFAPGNTEAFF. The CDR3 DNA reads as TGTGCCAGCTTCGCCCCTGGAAACACTGAAGCTTTCTTT.

This clone was counted a few times. The CDR3 sequence: CASGSSSGNTIYF. In DNA form, the CDR3 reads TGTGCCTCGGGCAGTTCCTCTGGAAACACCATATATTTT. The V gene is TRBV2, the J gene TRBJ1-3; D is ambiguous. The CDR3 has 13 residues. V was shortened by 11 bases and J by 0 bases, with 11 bases between the two germline ends. Germline V lookup: CDR1 SNHLY, CDR2 FYNNEI.

This clone appeared a few times. This sequence joins TRBV5-4 and TRBJ1-1; no reliable D call. The CDR3 has 9 residues. Looked up from germline, CDR1 is SGHNT and CDR2 is YYREEE (reference sequence). The CDR3 nucleotides read TGTGCGCAGAGATCGTTGGCTTTCTTT. It specifies CAQRSLAFF.

The chain carries TRBV5-4 and TRBJ2-1, with TRBD2 as a possible D gene (5 bases). CDR1 is SGHNT and CDR2 is YYREEE in the germline V gene (reference sequence). The length of the CDR3 is 13 residues. Trimming took 0 bases from V and 8 from J, leaving 9 bases between them. The CDR3 DNA reads as TGTGCCAGCAGCTTGGCCGGAGCGGATGAGCAGTTCTTC. Residues: CASSLAGADEQFF. Using reference TRBV5-4 and TRBJ2-1 for the parts outside the CDR3, the full variable domain is ETGVTQSPTHLIKTRGQQVTLRCSSQSGHNTVSWYQQALGQGPQFIFQYYREEENGRGNFPPRFSGLQFPNYSSELNVNALELDDSALYLCASSLAGADEQFFGPGTRLTVL.

V gene TRBV11-2 combines with J gene TRBJ1-4; weak D call: TRBD1 (6 bases). The V gene's germline CDR1 is SGHAT and CDR2 FQNNGV. The CDR3 contains 15 residues. V was shortened by 5 bases and J by 8 bases, with 18 bases between the two germline ends. CDR3 loop: CASSKGGRMPEKLFF. CDR3 nucleotides: TGTGCCAGCAGCAAAGGGGGACGGATGCCGGAAAAACTGTTTTTT.

This clone was observed a few times. V usage is TRBV11-2 and J usage is TRBJ1-1; D call uncertain. Germline CDR1 SGHAT, CDR2 FQNNGV. CDR3 length equals 12 residues. The germline V and J ends were trimmed by 1 base and 8 bases, with 8 bases remaining between them. CDR3 DNA sequence: TGTGCCAGCAGCTTAGCTATGAGGGAAGCTTTCTTT. It codes for CASSLAMREAFF.

V usage is TRBV5-1 and J usage is TRBJ1-2; no reliable D call. The CDR3 covers 13 residues. Trimming removed 0 bases from V and 4 bases from J, with 7 bases in between. From germline, CDR1 is SGHRS and CDR2 YFSETQ. In nucleotides, the CDR3 is TGCGCCAGCAGCTTGGGGAGAGGCTATGGCTACACCTTC. Translating gives CASSLGRGYGYTF.

J is TRBJ1-2 and V is TRBV6-1, with no clear D. The CDR3 sequence is 12 residues long. V shed 9 bases and J shed 0 bases, with 8 bases lying between them. Germline V gene data show CDR1 as MNHNS and CDR2 as SASEGT. The CDR3 DNA is TGTGCCAGATCAGAATCTAACTATGGCTACACCTTC. It codes for CARSESNYGYTF.

J is TRBJ2-7 and V is TRBV4-3, with TRBD1 matching 8 bases. Germline CDR1 reads LGHNA; CDR2 reads YSLEER. This CDR3 spans 14 amino acids. Trimming at V came to 6 bases and at J to 5 bases, leaving 9 bases not matched to a gene. The CDR3 loop reads CASSRRTGIDEQYF. The CDR3 DNA reads as TGCGCCAGCAGTCGACGGACAGGGATAGACGAGCAGTACTTC.